The T cell receptor beta chain under discussion was sequenced for a study of human T cells and chemical hapten exposure. Study context: Slight volume differences across pooled libraries mainly accounted for varying per-sample TCR yields. Study-level findings and limits: TCRs whose frequency exceeded 1 in 1000 remained the same following DPC sensitization.

Regarding time point: healthy volunteer bleed at 6 weeks. The authors' total RNA extraction used unfractionated whole blood. Concerning this clonotype itself: Antigen specificity is unknown.

The trim removed 3 bases at V and 3 bases at J, leaving 6 bases unmatched. The CDR3 has 16 amino acids. The germline V gene has CDR1 LGHNT and CDR2 FRNRAP. TCRdb passed the RACE reads through MiXCR, listing each CDR3 protein once. The repertoire holds approximately 84,000 distinct CDR3 sequences, with approximately 8.6% as singletons. Sequenced sample: whole blood. The TCR comes from a male donor in good health. Some clones in this sample may be carry-over from other donors' samples. The chain joins TRBV12-5 to TRBJ1-4; 8 nucleotides line up with TRBD1. CDR3 amino acids: CASGFWAGGPNEKLFF. In nucleotides, the CDR3 is TGTGCTAGTGGTTTCTGGGCAGGGGGCCCTAATGAAAAACTGTTTTTT. Combining the CDR3 with reference TRBV12-5 and TRBJ1-4 gives the whole variable domain DARVTQTPRHKVTEMGQEVTMRCQPILGHNTVFWYRQTMMQGLELLAYFRNRAPLDDSGMPKDRFSAEMPDATLATLKIQPSEPRDSAVYFCASGFWAGGPNEKLFFGSGTQLSVL.